This TCR beta chain was recorded in a study of T cells in Graves' hyperthyroidism and ophthalmopathy. This CDR3 region has 12 residues. CDR1 and CDR2 (germline): SEHNR, FQNEAQ (reference sequence). V was clipped by 2 bases and J by 5 bases, with 7 bases between them. The source material, RNA transcripts, was used to amplify TCR beta CDR3 regions. TCR CDR3 regions were first amplified by RT-PCR with HTBI primers. In TCRdb, the multiplex PCR reads were re-called with MiXCR into one record per CDR3 protein. The sample includes 550,000 to 800,000 distinct CDR3 sequences, roughly 17% of them seen just once. This clonotype was observed many times.

Sequencing input: blood. This clonotype was sampled from a man between 50 and 59 years old with Graves' hyperthyroidism. This chain uses TRBV7-9 with TRBJ2-7; no firm D call. CDR3: CASSLSPHEQYF. The DNA for the CDR3 is TGTGCCAGCAGCTTATCTCCCCACGAGCAGTACTTC.